A selection of T cell receptor beta chains follows, all from one sample in a study of T cell responses to AZD1222 COVID-19 vaccine. Produced via immunoSEQ multiplex PCR; TCRdb's table is partial and in-frame only. Found here are approximately 140,000 clones, around nine tenths of them singletons; the top ten hold 4% to 6%. The sample consisted of peripheral blood, taken on day 0 of AZD1222 vaccination. The receptors shown here come from an adult in good health. Each CDR3 is given with its conserved first and last residue. D genes are given only for firm matches. Rows may omit the clone size; those that give it use once, few, many or a size class.

v_call	j_call	d_call	clone_size	cdr3_aa	cdr3_nt
TRBV28	TRBJ1-2	TRBD1	NA	CASGRTTGSVGGYTF	TGTGCCAGCGGACGAACGACAGGGTCGGTCGGTGGCTACACCTTC
TRBV1	TRBJ2-3	NA	NA	CTSSPRLAGVPDTQYF	TGCACCAGCAGCCCGAGACTAGCTGGGGTCCCAGATACGCAGTATTTT
TRBV19	TRBJ2-1	NA	NA	CASSIRPAYNEQFF	TGTGCCAGTAGTATCCGGCCGGCCTACAATGAGCAGTTCTTC
TRBV7-9	TRBJ1-1	TRBD1	NA	CASSLGTGVGSSVEAFF	TGTGCCAGCAGCTTAGGTACAGGGGTGGGAAGTAGTGTTGAAGCTTTCTTT
TRBV7-3	TRBJ2-1	NA	NA	CASSLKYGFNEQFF	TGTGCCAGCAGCTTAAAATATGGTTTCAATGAGCAGTTCTTC
TRBV5-5	TRBJ2-1	NA	NA	CASSLQGLYNEQFF	TGTGCCAGCAGCTTGCAGGGCCTCTACAATGAGCAGTTCTTC
TRBV4-2	TRBJ2-3	TRBD2	NA	CASSQEVRGTDTQYF	TGTGCCAGCAGCCAAGAGGTGCGGGGGACAGATACGCAGTATTTT
TRBV7-2	TRBJ1-2	NA	NA	CASSLAFPYTF	TGTGCCAGCAGCTTAGCGTTTCCCTACACCTTC
TRBV5-1	TRBJ2-1	TRBD2	NA	CASSPGLAASNEQFF	TGCGCCAGCAGCCCTGGACTAGCGGCCAGCAATGAGCAGTTCTTC
TRBV3-1/TRBV3-2	TRBJ2-1	TRBD1	NA	CASSPGGSYNEQFF	TGTGCCAGCAGCCCAGGGGGCTCCTACAATGAGCAGTTCTTC
TRBV11-2	TRBJ1-2	NA	NA	CASSPLIGYGYTF	TGTGCCAGCAGCCCGCTAATTGGCTATGGCTACACCTTC
TRBV12-5	TRBJ1-2	NA	NA	CASAMDSPRYTF	TGTGCTAGTGCCATGGACAGTCCCCGCTACACCTTC
TRBV4-2	TRBJ1-3	TRBD1	NA	CASSHSGTGVLWGNTIYF	TGTGCCAGCAGCCATTCCGGGACAGGGGTTCTTTGGGGAAACACCATATATTTT
TRBV3-1/TRBV3-2	TRBJ2-1	NA	NA	CASSQPWDGPYNEQFF	TGTGCCAGCAGCCAACCCTGGGACGGACCATACAATGAGCAGTTCTTC
TRBV7-8	TRBJ2-3	TRBD2	NA	CASSSSGRYDTQYF	TGTGCCAGCAGTTCTAGCGGGAGGTACGATACGCAGTATTTT
TRBV5-1	TRBJ2-3	NA	NA	CASSLGGGSPADTQYF	TGCGCCAGCAGCTTGGGTGGGGGCTCCCCCGCAGATACGCAGTATTTT
TRBV11-3	TRBJ2-5	NA	once	CASSLDQGQETQYF	TGTGCCAGCAGCTTAGATCAAGGGCAAGAGACCCAGTACTTC
TRBV2	TRBJ2-7	NA	NA	CATQPWDTVYEQYF	TGTGCCACCCAGCCGTGGGACACTGTCTACGAGCAGTACTTC
TRBV7-8	TRBJ2-5	NA	NA	CASSFAVSPGETQYF	TGTGCCAGCAGCTTTGCTGTCTCCCCCGGGGAGACCCAGTACTTC
TRBV10-3	TRBJ1-3	NA	NA	CAISDIGQGKMSYSGNTIYF	TGTGCCATCAGTGACATAGGTCAGGGAAAGATGAGCTACTCTGGAAACACCATATATTTT
TRBV5-4	TRBJ1-6	NA	NA	CASSLDPGQLNSPLHF	TGTGCCAGCAGCTTGGATCCGGGACAATTGAATTCACCCCTCCACTTT
TRBV7-9	TRBJ1-6	TRBD1	once	CASGRDRNNSPLHF	TGTGCCAGCGGGAGGGACAGAAATAATTCACCCCTCCACTTT
TRBV5-8	TRBJ1-5	NA	NA	CASSLDWGTNQPQHF	TGTGCCAGCAGCTTGGACTGGGGAACTAATCAGCCCCAGCATTTT
TRBV4-1	TRBJ2-3	NA	NA	CASSQDRHQGGRADTQYF	TGCGCCAGCAGCCAAGATAGGCACCAGGGGGGTCGGGCAGATACGCAGTATTTT
TRBV27	TRBJ2-1	NA	NA	CASSLVLRGEQFF	TGTGCCAGCAGTTTGGTCCTGCGAGGCGAGCAGTTCTTC
TRBV28	TRBJ1-4	TRBD1	NA	CASSLTGGGTNEKLFF	TGTGCCAGCAGCCTAACAGGGGGTGGAACTAATGAAAAACTGTTTTTT
TRBV11-2	TRBJ2-5	NA	NA	CASSLRQFQETQYF	TGTGCCAGCAGCTTGCGACAGTTCCAAGAGACCCAGTACTTC
TRBV18	TRBJ1-4	NA	NA	CASSPSGSTNEKLFF	TGTGCCAGCTCACCATCGGGATCAACTAATGAAAAACTGTTTTTT
TRBV7-9	TRBJ2-7	NA	NA	CASSSAIVEPNYEQYF	TGTGCCAGCAGCTCCGCGATCGTAGAGCCAAACTACGAGCAGTACTTC
TRBV12-3/TRBV12-4	TRBJ1-2	NA	NA	CASSPTALYGYTF	TGTGCCAGCAGCCCAACTGCACTCTATGGCTACACCTTC
TRBV19	TRBJ2-2	NA	NA	CASTPSWRVNTGELFF	TGTGCCAGTACCCCGAGTTGGAGGGTGAACACCGGGGAGCTGTTTTTT
TRBV6-5	TRBJ1-1	NA	NA	CASSYSPRAEAFF	TGTGCCAGCAGTTACTCACCAAGGGCTGAAGCTTTCTTT
TRBV7-2	TRBJ1-5	TRBD1	once	CASSSDRGRDQPQHF	TGTGCCAGCAGTTCCGACAGGGGGCGGGATCAGCCCCAGCATTTT
TRBV27	TRBJ1-1	NA	NA	CASSPGGSTEAFF	TGTGCCAGCAGCCCCGGGGGGAGCACTGAAGCTTTCTTT
TRBV7-8	TRBJ2-1	NA	NA	CASSSPGLYNEQFF	TGTGCCAGCAGCTCTCCGGGCTTGTACAATGAGCAGTTCTTC
TRBV7-8	TRBJ1-3	NA	NA	CASRQQGAYYSGNTIYF	TGTGCCAGCAGACAGCAGGGAGCTTACTACTCTGGAAACACCATATATTTT
TRBV29-1	TRBJ1-1	TRBD1	once	CSVGQGLEAFF	TGCAGCGTCGGACAGGGCCTTGAAGCTTTCTTT
TRBV6-5	TRBJ1-1	TRBD1	once	CATYYQGGHTEAFF	TGTGCCACCTACTACCAAGGGGGCCACACTGAAGCTTTCTTT
TRBV6-6	TRBJ1-5	NA	NA	CASSYSGPGNQPQHF	TGTGCCAGCAGTTACTCGGGGCCTGGCAATCAGCCCCAGCATTTT
TRBV9	TRBJ1-4	NA	few	CASSVGGRRNEKLFF	TGTGCCAGCAGCGTAGGTGGCAGACGAAATGAAAAACTGTTTTTT
TRBV19	TRBJ2-7	NA	NA	CASSAGTGRSYEQYF	TGTGCCAGTAGTGCCGGGACTGGGAGGTCCTACGAGCAGTACTTC
TRBV9	TRBJ1-5	TRBD1	NA	CASSPGQGYQPQHF	TGTGCCAGCAGCCCGGGACAGGGGTATCAGCCCCAGCATTTT